This TCR beta chain was observed in a study of cytomegalovirus exposure and HLA in healthy donors. Study-wide background: About 85 million unique TCRs from HLA-typed donors were held in an early release of data.

This clone appeared a few times. Its antigen is as yet unknown. Primers included in the PCR were 60 Vbeta and 13 Jbeta primers. Sequenced by immunoSEQ multiplex PCR; TCRdb stores in-frame clones only, minus some. Counted here are around 130,000 clones, about three quarters occurring once; the ten biggest clones make up around 1.9%. CDR3 length: 14 amino acids. Germline loops: CDR1 SQVTM, CDR2 ANQGSEA. With 5 bases removed from V and 6 bases from J, the gap between germline ends came to 18 bases. Study conclusions and caveats: A few chains linked to CMV were shown in vitro to be specific for CMV antigens. Across all donors, roughly uniform sequencing depth was an assumption of the presence/absence analyses. Productive status was seen about 87% or about 30% of the time for most TCR beta V segments in an earlier analysis.

This chain connects TRBV29-1 to TRBJ2-3, with D tentatively TRBD1 (5 bases). The specimen was PBMCs. This receptor was taken from a woman aged 40-49 years in good health and CMV-seronegative. The CDR3 loop is CSVPRWPSGDTQYF. The CDR3 coding sequence is TGCAGCGTTCCCCGGTGGCCTTCAGGGGATACGCAGTATTTT.